A selection of T cell receptor beta chains follows, all from one sample in a study of shared clonotypes between healthy human individuals. Assay: immunoSEQ multiplex PCR; the TCRdb copy retains only in-frame clones and omits some. The sample shows around 2.3 million clones, approximately 96% of them seen only once. Source material: naive CD4+ T cells sorted from blood. The receptors come from a man aged 18 to 30 in good health. Each CDR3 is given with its conserved first and last residue. Fields, in order: V gene, clone size, D gene, J gene, CDR3 protein, CDR3 DNA. The D gene is left open where the match is weak. Not all rows give a size; the values are once, few, many and, for expanded clones, a class.

V: TRBV4-1; size: -; D: -; J: TRBJ1-3; CDR3: CASSQGTGGRAGNTIYF; DNA: TGCGCCAGCAGCCAAGGAACGGGCGGGAGAGCGGGAAACACCATATATTTT
V: TRBV5-1; size: -; D: -; J: TRBJ2-3; CDR3: CASSLAREHITQYF; DNA: TGCGCCAGCAGCTTGGCTAGGGAGCATATTACGCAGTATTTT
V: TRBV30; size: -; D: TRBD1; J: TRBJ2-7; CDR3: CAWSRGSDRGNEQYF; DNA: TGTGCCTGGAGTAGGGGGAGTGACAGGGGAAACGAGCAGTACTTC
V: TRBV6-5; size: -; D: -; J: TRBJ1-5; CDR3: CASRGRRDGQPQHF; DNA: TGTGCCAGCAGGGGAAGACGGGACGGTCAGCCCCAGCATTTT
V: TRBV30; size: -; D: TRBD2; J: TRBJ2-3; CDR3: CAWTRAGASTDTQYF; DNA: TGTGCCTGGACCAGGGCGGGAGCGTCCACAGATACGCAGTATTTT
V: TRBV7-2; size: -; D: -; J: TRBJ2-4; CDR3: CASSLALTGNIQYF; DNA: TGTGCCAGCAGCTTAGCTCTCACGGGAAACATTCAGTACTTC
V: TRBV29-1; size: -; D: TRBD2; J: TRBJ2-3; CDR3: CSGGGSPSTDTQYF; DNA: TGCAGCGGGGGAGGGTCCCCGTCCACAGATACGCAGTATTTT
V: TRBV5-4; size: -; D: TRBD2; J: TRBJ2-2; CDR3: CASSSGGLAGSGELFF; DNA: TGTGCCAGCAGCTCCGGGGGACTAGCGGGATCTGGGGAGCTGTTTTTT
V: TRBV18; size: -; D: TRBD1; J: TRBJ1-6; CDR3: CASSPLGQGNSPLHF; DNA: TGTGCCAGCTCACCATTAGGACAGGGGAATTCACCCCTCCACTTT
V: TRBV9; size: -; D: -; J: TRBJ1-3; CDR3: CASSVELGAGNTIYF; DNA: TGTGCCAGCAGCGTAGAGTTGGGGGCTGGAAACACCATATATTTT
V: TRBV2; size: once; D: TRBD1; J: TRBJ1-4; CDR3: CASSGQGQEKLFF; DNA: TGTGCCAGCAGCGGACAGGGACAAGAAAAACTGTTTTTT
V: TRBV18; size: -; D: TRBD2; J: TRBJ2-3; CDR3: CASSPLAGGPSDTQYF; DNA: TGTGCCAGCTCACCGCTAGCGGGAGGGCCCTCGGATACGCAGTATTTT
V: TRBV7-9; size: -; D: TRBD1; J: TRBJ1-6; CDR3: CASSSGGTDNSPLHF; DNA: TGTGCCAGCAGCTCCGGCGGGACAGATAATTCACCCCTCCACTTT
V: TRBV28; size: -; D: -; J: TRBJ1-4; CDR3: CASTKANKVEKLFF; DNA: TGTGCCAGCACCAAGGCAAACAAGGTCGAAAAACTGTTTTTT
V: TRBV9; size: -; D: TRBD2; J: TRBJ2-5; CDR3: CASSPPGSGARETQYF; DNA: TGTGCCAGCAGCCCCCCGGGGAGCGGGGCACGAGAGACCCAGTACTTC
V: TRBV6-5; size: once; D: -; J: TRBJ2-7; CDR3: CASSASGYEQYF; DNA: TGTGCCAGCAGCGCATCCGGCTACGAGCAGTACTTC
V: TRBV14; size: -; D: TRBD1; J: TRBJ2-3; CDR3: CASSRPGTGTDTQYF; DNA: TGTGCCAGCAGTCGTCCCGGGACAGGTACAGATACGCAGTATTTT
V: TRBV6-4; size: -; D: -; J: TRBJ2-1; CDR3: CASSQEGVSNNEQFF; DNA: TGTGCCAGCAGTCAAGAAGGGGTATCGAACAATGAGCAGTTCTTC
V: TRBV5-1; size: -; D: -; J: TRBJ1-6; CDR3: CASSLAWDPINSPLHF; DNA: TGCGCCAGCAGCTTGGCGTGGGACCCTATTAATTCACCCCTCCACTTT
V: TRBV6-1; size: -; D: -; J: TRBJ2-1; CDR3: CASRQTAGYNEQFF; DNA: TGTGCCAGCAGACAGACAGCGGGCTACAATGAGCAGTTCTTC
V: TRBV4-3; size: -; D: -; J: TRBJ2-3; CDR3: CASSQDGTDTQYF; DNA: TGCGCCAGCAGCCAAGATGGAACAGATACGCAGTATTTT
V: TRBV7-9; size: -; D: -; J: TRBJ2-7; CDR3: CASSLGRTDSSYEQYF; DNA: TGTGCCAGCAGCTTAGGCCGGACTGACTCTTCCTACGAGCAGTACTTC
V: TRBV5-4; size: -; D: TRBD2; J: TRBJ2-1; CDR3: CASSQLAGGYNEQFF; DNA: TGTGCCAGCAGCCAACTAGCGGGAGGGTACAATGAGCAGTTCTTC
V: TRBV18; size: -; D: -; J: TRBJ1-6; CDR3: CASSPLEGSSPLHF; DNA: TGTGCCAGCTCTCCTTTAGAAGGCAGTTCACCCCTCCACTTT
V: TRBV4-3; size: -; D: TRBD1; J: TRBJ1-2; CDR3: CASSPTGEGANYGYTF; DNA: TGCGCCAGCAGCCCAACAGGGGAGGGGGCTAACTATGGCTACACCTTC
V: TRBV30; size: -; D: TRBD1; J: TRBJ1-2; CDR3: CAWRTGGNTGYTF; DNA: TGTGCCTGGCGGACAGGGGGTAATACTGGCTACACCTTC
V: TRBV5-1; size: -; D: -; J: TRBJ2-2; CDR3: CASSSGTLKSGELFF; DNA: TGCGCCAGCAGCTCCGGGACACTTAAGTCCGGGGAGCTGTTTTTT
V: TRBV30; size: -; D: -; J: TRBJ2-3; CDR3: CAWSGGRSSTDTQYF; DNA: TGTGCCTGGAGTGGGGGGAGGAGTAGCACAGATACGCAGTATTTT
V: TRBV7-9; size: -; D: -; J: TRBJ2-5; CDR3: CASSPAVDGKETQYF; DNA: TGTGCCAGCAGCCCAGCAGTGGACGGTAAAGAGACCCAGTACTTC
V: TRBV7-2; size: once; D: -; J: TRBJ1-6; CDR3: CASSLSGGNSPLHF; DNA: TGTGCCAGCAGCTTAAGTGGGGGAAATTCACCCCTCCACTTT
V: TRBV18; size: -; D: TRBD1; J: TRBJ2-7; CDR3: CASSPAGTGISYEQYF; DNA: TGTGCCAGCTCACCGGCCGGGACAGGGATATCATACGAGCAGTACTTC
V: TRBV28; size: -; D: TRBD1; J: TRBJ2-2; CDR3: CASRLGQGKLFF; DNA: TGTGCCAGCAGACTGGGACAGGGGAAGCTGTTTTTT
V: TRBV7-2; size: -; D: -; J: TRBJ1-5; CDR3: CASSLVDAGQPQHF; DNA: TGTGCCAGCAGCTTAGTGGACGCCGGGCAGCCCCAGCATTTT
V: TRBV4-3; size: once; D: TRBD2; J: TRBJ2-7; CDR3: CASSQGLGGEQYF; DNA: TGCGCCAGCAGCCAGGGACTAGGGGGGGAGCAGTACTTC
V: TRBV5-1; size: -; D: -; J: TRBJ2-1; CDR3: CASSLDRVANEQFF; DNA: TGCGCCAGCAGCTTGGACAGGGTCGCCAATGAGCAGTTCTTC
V: TRBV11-2; size: -; D: -; J: TRBJ2-2; CDR3: CASSLVLWPNTGELFF; DNA: TGTGCCAGCAGCTTAGTTTTGTGGCCGAACACCGGGGAGCTGTTTTTT
V: TRBV28; size: -; D: -; J: TRBJ2-7; CDR3: CASSFWQGQTYEQYF; DNA: TGTGCCAGCAGTTTTTGGCAGGGGCAAACCTACGAGCAGTACTTC
V: TRBV9; size: -; D: -; J: TRBJ1-4; CDR3: CASSLRGTTNEKLFF; DNA: TGTGCCAGCAGCCTCCGGGGTACAACTAATGAAAAACTGTTTTTT
V: TRBV4-3; size: -; D: -; J: TRBJ2-2; CDR3: CASSQESGIAGELFF; DNA: TGCGCCAGCAGCCAAGAAAGCGGCATCGCCGGGGAGCTGTTTTTT
V: TRBV18; size: -; D: -; J: TRBJ2-7; CDR3: CASSPPGRVYEQYF; DNA: TGTGCCAGCTCACCACCCGGCAGGGTCTACGAGCAGTACTTC
V: TRBV5-1; size: -; D: TRBD2; J: TRBJ2-1; CDR3: CASSFSLAGDGEQFF; DNA: TGCGCCAGCAGCTTCTCACTAGCGGGAGACGGTGAGCAGTTCTTC
V: TRBV30; size: -; D: -; J: TRBJ2-1; CDR3: CAWSGDRGKDNEQFF; DNA: TGTGCCTGGAGCGGCGATCGGGGGAAAGACAATGAGCAGTTCTTC
V: TRBV5-1; size: -; D: -; J: TRBJ2-7; CDR3: CASSLNFVGVGSEQYF; DNA: TGCGCCAGCAGCTTGAATTTCGTAGGGGTCGGAAGCGAGCAGTACTTC
V: TRBV18; size: -; D: TRBD1; J: TRBJ2-7; CDR3: CASGQGSSYEQYF; DNA: TGTGCCAGCGGACAGGGGAGCTCCTACGAGCAGTACTTC
V: TRBV9; size: once; D: TRBD1; J: TRBJ1-2; CDR3: CASSRGTGFYGYTF; DNA: TGTGCCAGCAGTCGGGGGACAGGGTTCTATGGCTACACCTTC
V: TRBV11-1; size: -; D: -; J: TRBJ2-7; CDR3: CASSRGFSYEQYF; DNA: TGTGCCAGCAGTAGGGGTTTCTCCTACGAGCAGTACTTC
V: TRBV5-4; size: -; D: -; J: TRBJ2-7; CDR3: CASSFNRGYEQYF; DNA: TGTGCCAGCAGCTTCAATCGGGGGTACGAGCAGTACTTC
V: TRBV21-1; size: -; D: -; J: TRBJ2-7; CDR3: CASSKGGAYF; DNA: TGTGCCAGCAGCAAAGGTGGGGCGTACTTC
V: TRBV7-2; size: -; D: -; J: TRBJ2-3; CDR3: CASSLYQNTQYF; DNA: TGTGCCAGCAGCTTATACCAAAATACGCAGTATTTT
V: TRBV28; size: -; D: -; J: TRBJ2-3; CDR3: CASSFRDPLYAQYF; DNA: TGTGCCAGCAGTTTCAGGGACCCCCTGTACGCGCAGTATTTT
V: TRBV5-4; size: -; D: TRBD2; J: TRBJ2-7; CDR3: CASSYWTSGAYEQYF; DNA: TGTGCCAGCAGCTATTGGACTAGCGGGGCCTACGAGCAGTACTTC
V: TRBV5-4; size: -; D: -; J: TRBJ2-1; CDR3: CASSRDRAGYNEQFF; DNA: TGTGCCAGCAGCCGAGACAGGGCGGGGTACAATGAGCAGTTCTTC
V: TRBV7-9; size: -; D: -; J: TRBJ1-1; CDR3: CASSPRNGDEAFF; DNA: TGTGCCAGCAGCCCCCGGAATGGCGATGAAGCTTTCTTT
V: TRBV2; size: -; D: -; J: TRBJ2-2; CDR3: CASRAGTTGELFF; DNA: TGTGCCAGCAGAGCAGGGACGACGGGGGAGCTGTTTTTT
V: TRBV7-9; size: few; D: -; J: TRBJ1-3; CDR3: CASSLISSGNTIYF; DNA: TGTGCCAGCAGCTTGATAAGCTCTGGAAACACCATATATTTT
V: TRBV5-4; size: -; D: -; J: TRBJ2-7; CDR3: CASSPGMGTQLPEQYF; DNA: TGTGCCAGCAGCCCCGGCATGGGGACGCAGTTGCCCGAGCAGTACTTC
V: TRBV5-4; size: -; D: -; J: TRBJ2-5; CDR3: CASSLQGIGETQYF; DNA: TGTGCCAGCAGCCTACAGGGAATCGGAGAGACCCAGTACTTC
V: TRBV5-1; size: once; D: -; J: TRBJ2-7; CDR3: CASRPYIGGSYEQYF; DNA: TGCGCCAGCAGACCCTACATAGGGGGCTCCTACGAGCAGTACTTC
V: TRBV12-2; size: -; D: -; J: TRBJ1-2; CDR3: CASRLVLIADREGYGYTF; DNA: TGTGCAAGTCGCTTAGTCCTGATAGCCGACAGGGAAGGCTATGGCTACACCTTC